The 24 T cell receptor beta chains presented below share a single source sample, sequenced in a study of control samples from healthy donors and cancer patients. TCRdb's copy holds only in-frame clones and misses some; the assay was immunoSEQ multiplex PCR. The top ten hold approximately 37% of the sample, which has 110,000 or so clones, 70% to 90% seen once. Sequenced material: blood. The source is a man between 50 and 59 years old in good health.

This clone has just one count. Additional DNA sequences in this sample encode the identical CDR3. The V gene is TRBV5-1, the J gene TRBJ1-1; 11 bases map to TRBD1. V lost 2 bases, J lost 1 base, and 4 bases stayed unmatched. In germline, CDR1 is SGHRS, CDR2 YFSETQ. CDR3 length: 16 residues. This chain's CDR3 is CASSLRTGGQNTEAFF. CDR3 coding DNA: TGCGCCAGCAGCTTACGGACAGGGGGCCAGAACACTGAAGCTTTCTTT. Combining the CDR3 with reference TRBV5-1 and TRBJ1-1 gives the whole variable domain KAGVTQTPRYLIKTRGQQVTLSCSPISGHRSVSWYQQTPGQGLQFLFEYFSETQRNKGNFPGRFSGRQFSNSRSEMNVSTLELGDSALYLCASSLRTGGQNTEAFFGQGTRLTVV.

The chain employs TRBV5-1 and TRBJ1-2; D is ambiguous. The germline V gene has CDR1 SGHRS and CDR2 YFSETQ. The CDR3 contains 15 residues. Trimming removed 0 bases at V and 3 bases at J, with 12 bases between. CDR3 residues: CASSLESASHYGYTF. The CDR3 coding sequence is TGCGCCAGCAGCTTGGAGTCGGCCTCACACTATGGCTACACCTTC.

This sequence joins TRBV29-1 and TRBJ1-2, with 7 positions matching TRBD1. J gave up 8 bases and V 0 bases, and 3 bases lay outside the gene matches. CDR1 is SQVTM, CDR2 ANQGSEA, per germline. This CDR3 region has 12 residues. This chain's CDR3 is CSVEDPGGGYTF. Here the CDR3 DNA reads TGCAGCGTTGAAGACCCAGGGGGAGGCTACACCTTC. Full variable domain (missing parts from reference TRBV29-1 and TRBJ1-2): SAVISQKPSRDICQRGTSLTIQCQVDSQVTMMFWYRQQPGQSLTLIATANQGSEATYESGFVIDKFPISRPNLTFSTLTVSNMSPEDSSIYLCSVEDPGGGYTFGSGTRLTVV.

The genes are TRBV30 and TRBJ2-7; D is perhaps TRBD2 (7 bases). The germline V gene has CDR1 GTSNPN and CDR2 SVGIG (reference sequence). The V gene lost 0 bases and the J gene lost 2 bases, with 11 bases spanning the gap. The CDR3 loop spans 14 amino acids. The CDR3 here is CAWSVGGLAYEQYF. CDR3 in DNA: TGTGCCTGGAGTGTGGGGGGGCTAGCCTACGAGCAGTACTTC.

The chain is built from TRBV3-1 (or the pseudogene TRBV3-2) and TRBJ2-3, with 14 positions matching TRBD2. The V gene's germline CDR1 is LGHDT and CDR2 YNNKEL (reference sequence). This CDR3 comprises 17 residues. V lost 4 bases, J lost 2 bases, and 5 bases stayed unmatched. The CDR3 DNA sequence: TGTGCCAGCAGCCCGACGGGACTAGCGGGGGTCACAGATACGCAGTATTTT. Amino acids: CASSPTGLAGVTDTQYF.

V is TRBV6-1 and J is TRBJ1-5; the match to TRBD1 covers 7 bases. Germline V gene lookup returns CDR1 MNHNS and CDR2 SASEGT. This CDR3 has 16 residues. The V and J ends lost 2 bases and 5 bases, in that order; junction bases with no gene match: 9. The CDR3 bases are TGTGCCAGCAGTGAATCACGCGGAGGGGGCTATCAGCCCCAGCATTTT. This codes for CASSESRGGGYQPQHF.

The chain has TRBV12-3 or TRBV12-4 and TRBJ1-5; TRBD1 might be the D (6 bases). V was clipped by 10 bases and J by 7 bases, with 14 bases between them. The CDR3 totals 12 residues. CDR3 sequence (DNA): TGTGCCATCACGAGGGGGGTGCAGCCCCAGCATTTT. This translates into CAITRGVQPQHF.

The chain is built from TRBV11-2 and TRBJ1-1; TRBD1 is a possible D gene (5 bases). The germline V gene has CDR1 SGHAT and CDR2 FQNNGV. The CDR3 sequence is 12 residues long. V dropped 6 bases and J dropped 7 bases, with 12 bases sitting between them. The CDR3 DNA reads TGTGCCAGCAGTCGTCAGGGCGGTGAAGCTTTCTTT. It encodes CASSRQGGEAFF.

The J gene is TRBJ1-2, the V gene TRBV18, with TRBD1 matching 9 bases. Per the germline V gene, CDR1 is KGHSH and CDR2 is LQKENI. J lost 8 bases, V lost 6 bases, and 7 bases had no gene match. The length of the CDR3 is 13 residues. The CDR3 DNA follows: TGTGCCAGCTCGGACCGGGACAGGGTAGGCTACACCTTC. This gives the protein CASSDRDRVGYTF.

DNA for the CDR3: TGTGCCAGCACCCGGGACAGGGATTATGGCTACACCTTC. This encodes CASTRDRDYGYTF. The chain carries TRBV12-3 or TRBV12-4 and TRBJ1-2, with 9 bases that match TRBD1. V lost 7 bases and J lost 5; bases outside the gene matches: 5. CDR3 length equals 13 residues.

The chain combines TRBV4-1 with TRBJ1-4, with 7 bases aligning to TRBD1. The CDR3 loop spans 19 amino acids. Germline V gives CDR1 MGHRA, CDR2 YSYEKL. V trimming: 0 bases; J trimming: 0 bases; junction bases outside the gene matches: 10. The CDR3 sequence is CASSQDQGRGSATNEKLFF. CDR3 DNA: TGCGCCAGCAGCCAAGATCAGGGCAGGGGGTCTGCAACTAATGAAAAACTGTTTTTT.

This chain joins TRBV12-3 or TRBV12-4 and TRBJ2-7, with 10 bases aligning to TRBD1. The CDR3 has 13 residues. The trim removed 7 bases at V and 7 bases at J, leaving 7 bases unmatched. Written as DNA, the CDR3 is TGTGCCAGCACCCGGACAGGGGGAATGGAGCAGTACTTC. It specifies CASTRTGGMEQYF.

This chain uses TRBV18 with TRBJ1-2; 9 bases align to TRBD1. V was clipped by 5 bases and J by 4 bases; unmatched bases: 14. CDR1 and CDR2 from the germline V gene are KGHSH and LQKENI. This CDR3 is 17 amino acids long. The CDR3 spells CASSARDRDVLAYGYTF. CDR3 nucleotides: TGTGCCAGCTCAGCCCGGGACAGGGACGTCTTAGCCTATGGCTACACCTTC.

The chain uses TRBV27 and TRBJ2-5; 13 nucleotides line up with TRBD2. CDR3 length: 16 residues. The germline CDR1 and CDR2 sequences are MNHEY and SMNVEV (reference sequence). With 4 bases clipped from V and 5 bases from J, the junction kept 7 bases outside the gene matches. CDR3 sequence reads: CASSSRLAGGSETQYF. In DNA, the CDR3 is TGTGCCAGCAGTTCCCGACTAGCGGGGGGATCGGAGACCCAGTACTTC.

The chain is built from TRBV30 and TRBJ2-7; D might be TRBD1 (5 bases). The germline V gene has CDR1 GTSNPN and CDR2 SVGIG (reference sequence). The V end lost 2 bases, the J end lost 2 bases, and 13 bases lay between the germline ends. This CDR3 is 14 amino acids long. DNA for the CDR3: TGTGCCTGGAGTCAGGGCCTCCCGCCCTACGAGCAGTACTTC. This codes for CAWSQGLPPYEQYF.

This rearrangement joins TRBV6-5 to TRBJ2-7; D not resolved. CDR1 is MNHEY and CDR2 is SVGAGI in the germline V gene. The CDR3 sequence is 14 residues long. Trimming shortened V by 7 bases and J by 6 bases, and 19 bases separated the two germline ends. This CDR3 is CASTLDGASGEQYF. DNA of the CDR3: TGTGCCAGCACCTTGGACGGTGCCTCTGGCGAGCAGTACTTC.

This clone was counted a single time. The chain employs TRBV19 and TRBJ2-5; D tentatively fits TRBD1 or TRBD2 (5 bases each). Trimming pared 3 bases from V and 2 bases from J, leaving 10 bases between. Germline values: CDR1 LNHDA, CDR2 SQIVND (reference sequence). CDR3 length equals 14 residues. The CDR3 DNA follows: TGTGCCAGTAGTATTCGGGGCAGTCAAGAGACCCAGTACTTC. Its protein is CASSIRGSQETQYF.

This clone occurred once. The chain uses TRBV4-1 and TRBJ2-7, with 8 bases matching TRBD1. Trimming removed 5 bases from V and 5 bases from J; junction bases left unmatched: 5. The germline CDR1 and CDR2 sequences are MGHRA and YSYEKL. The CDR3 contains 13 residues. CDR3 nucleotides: TGCGCCAGCAGCGTTCAGGGGGCCCACGAGCAGTACTTC. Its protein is CASSVQGAHEQYF.

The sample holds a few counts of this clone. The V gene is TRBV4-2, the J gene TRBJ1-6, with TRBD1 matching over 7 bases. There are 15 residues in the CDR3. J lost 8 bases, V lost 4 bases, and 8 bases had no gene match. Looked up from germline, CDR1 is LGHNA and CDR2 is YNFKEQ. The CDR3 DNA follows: TGTGCCAGCAGCCCTGGACAGGTGGGCGATTCACCCCTCCACTTT. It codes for CASSPGQVGDSPLHF.

CDR3 DNA: TGTGCCAGCGACAGGGGGAACACCGGGGAGCTGTTTTTT. Translating it yields CASDRGNTGELFF. The chain uses TRBV6-5 and TRBJ2-2; 8 nucleotides agree with TRBD1. This CDR3 has 13 amino acids. Germline-derived CDR1 and CDR2 are MNHEY and SVGAGI. The V segment lost 8 bases and the J segment 1 base; nucleotides outside the gene matches: 0.

The CDR3 nucleotides are TGTGCCAGCAGTGGGGACAGGGGTGAAGCTTTCTTT. Translated: CASSGDRGEAFF. The J gene is TRBJ1-1, the V gene TRBV2; 10 nucleotides line up with TRBD1. V dropped 4 bases and J dropped 7; count of bases not matched to a gene: 0. The CDR3 has 12 amino acids. Per the germline V gene, CDR1 is SNHLY and CDR2 is FYNNEI.

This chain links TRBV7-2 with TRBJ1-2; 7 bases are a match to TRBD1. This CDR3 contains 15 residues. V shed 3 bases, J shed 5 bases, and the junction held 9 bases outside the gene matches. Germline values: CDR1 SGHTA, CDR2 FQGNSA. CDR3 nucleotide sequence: TGTGCCAGCAGCTTTACCGGGACAGAAGGTTATGGCTACACCTTC. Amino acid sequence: CASSFTGTEGYGYTF. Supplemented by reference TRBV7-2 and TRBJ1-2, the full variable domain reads GAGVSQSPSNKVTEKGKDVELRCDPISGHTALYWYRQSLGQGLEFLIYFQGNSAPDKSGLPSDRFSAERTGGSVSTLTIQRTQQEDSAVYLCASSFTGTEGYGYTFGSGTRLTVV.

The CDR3 protein is CASSLSRNTEAFF. As DNA, the CDR3 is TGTGCCAGCAGCTTATCCCGGAACACTGAAGCTTTCTTT. The chain recombines TRBV11-1 with TRBJ1-1; D not certain. Per the germline V gene, CDR1 is SGHAT and CDR2 is FQDESV (reference sequence). This CDR3 contains 13 residues. V was pared by 2 bases and J by 1 base, with 5 bases between.

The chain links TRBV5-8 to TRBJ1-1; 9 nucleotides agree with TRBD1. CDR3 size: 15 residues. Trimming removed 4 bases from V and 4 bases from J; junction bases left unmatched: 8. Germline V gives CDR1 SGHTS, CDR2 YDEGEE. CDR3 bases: TGTGCCAGCAGCAGAAACGGACAGGGGCGCACTGAAGCTTTCTTT. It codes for CASSRNGQGRTEAFF.